This TCR beta chain is from a study of regulatory T cells in long-lasting Graves disease. Time point defined: newly diagnosed GD, antithyroid drugs for less than 3 months. PBMC-derived RNA was used for the TCR library. Doctors identified Graves' disease using the American Thyroid Association guidelines. Patients were from an endocrinology department in Xi'an, China. TCR beta libraries were built with iRepertoire HTBI primers and Arm-PCR of CDR3 regions. TCRdb used MiXCR to reprocess the multiplex PCR reads, holding one entry per CDR3 protein. The sample carries some 200,000 distinct CDR3 sequences, roughly a fifth recorded once. Study-wide points: TRBV28, TRBJ1-2 and TRBJ2-5 were segments that persistent disease favored.

This CDR3 contains 12 residues. V dropped 9 bases and J dropped 6 bases, with 14 bases sitting between them. Germline-derived CDR1 and CDR2 are MNHNS and SASEGT. This clonotype has a handful of counts. Its matching antigen is unknown. This sample was shared with a second study, whose subject was T cells in Graves' hyperthyroidism and ophthalmopathy. That report adds: Stable Graves' hyperthyroidism denoted no ophthalmopathy progression over 18 months.

V usage is TRBV6-1 and J usage is TRBJ1-1; D possibly corresponds to TRBD1 (5 bases). The specimen comprised peripheral blood mononuclear cells (PBMCs), sampled at new diagnosis, from a patient treated with antithyroid drugs. This TCR derives from a young woman with Graves disease. The CDR3 nucleotides are TGTGCCAGTTCAGGGTTCCGTCCTGAAGCTTTCTTT. Protein product: CASSGFRPEAFF.